This TCR beta chain came from a study of tumor and adjacent non-tumor tissue in lung cancer. Study overall: Patients comprised 12 adenocarcinoma, a couple of squamous cell carcinoma and 1 small cell lung cancer.

No cell sorting was done before RNA was extracted from the tissue. The library came from three nested PCR rounds adapted from ARM-PCR protocols. TCRdb processed the multiplex PCR reads anew with MiXCR; each CDR3 protein has one entry. The sample has approximately 140,000 distinct CDR3 sequences; around two thirds are singletons. This clonotype appeared once. Its target is unknown. One end of the junction is discordant with germline, which a read error may explain. The CDR3 is 15 amino acids. The germline V gene encodes CDR1 DFQATT and CDR2 SNEGSKA (reference sequence). Study-wide points: Patients with more diverse tumor TCRs had worse survival.

This clonotype originated in a man between 60 and 75 years old with small cell lung cancer. This chain joins TRBV20-1 and TRBJ2-1, with 11 bases matching TRBD2. Sequences were obtained from lung tumor tissue. CDR3 coding DNA: TGCAGTACTAGAGTAACTAGCGGGAGATCCAATGAGCGGTTCTTC. Translated, it gives CSTRVTSGRSNERFF.